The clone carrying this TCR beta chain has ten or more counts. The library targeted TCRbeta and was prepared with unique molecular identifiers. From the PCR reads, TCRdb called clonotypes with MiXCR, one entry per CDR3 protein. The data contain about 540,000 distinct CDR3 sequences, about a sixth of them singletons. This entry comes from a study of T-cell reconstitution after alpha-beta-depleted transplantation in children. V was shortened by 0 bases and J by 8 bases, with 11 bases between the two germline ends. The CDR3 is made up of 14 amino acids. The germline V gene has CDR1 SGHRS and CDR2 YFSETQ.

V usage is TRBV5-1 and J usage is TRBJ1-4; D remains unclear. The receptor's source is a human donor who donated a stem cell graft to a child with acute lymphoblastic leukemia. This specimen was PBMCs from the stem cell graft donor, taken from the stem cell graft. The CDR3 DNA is TGCGCCAGCAGCTTGGGAGGCGGTTTCGAAAAACTGTTTTTT. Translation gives CASSLGGGFEKLFF.